This T cell receptor beta chain is drawn from a study of CD8 T cells in ankylosing spondylitis. TCRdb fed the 5' RACE reads into MiXCR, producing one record per CDR3 protein. This sample yields 150,000 to 200,000 distinct CDR3 sequences, of which over 15% are seen a single time; around 4.7% belongs to the top ten. In its sample, this clonotype was seen many times. Looked up from germline, CDR1 is SGHTA and CDR2 is FQGNSA. The trim removed 2 bases at V and 4 bases at J, leaving 3 bases unmatched. The CDR3 spans 14 residues. This TCR came from a male donor aged 10 to 35 with ankylosing spondylitis or in good health (not recorded which). This chain connects TRBV7-2 to TRBJ2-5; 8 positions agree with TRBD2. Sequenced: blood, either unsorted or a sorted T cell fraction (not recorded which). Here the CDR3 reads CASSLSAGGETQYF. The CDR3 DNA is TGTGCCAGCAGCTTAAGTGCGGGGGGAGAGACCCAGTACTTC.